The T cell receptor beta chain under discussion was sequenced for a study of breast tumors, draining lymph nodes, adjacent tissues. Points from the study as a whole: Tumor T cell lymph node origin was a supported hypothesis, not proven. The data were judged consistent with most tumor T cells coming from lymph node and expanding in tumor. Luminal-like breast cancer showed significantly higher tumor–nontumor repertoire similarity than basal-like. Tumor repertoires ranked between lymph nodes and nontumor tissue in diversity, with V and J gene preferences.

Axillary draining lymph nodes of breast cancer patients supplied the node samples. Using its own MiXCR run on the multiplex PCR reads, TCRdb lists one record per CDR3 protein. This sample has more than 250,000 distinct CDR3 sequences, with more than 30% found just once. The CDR3 totals 12 residues. V shed 2 bases and J shed 8 bases, with 9 bases lying between them. As regards this clonotype: Antigen: not known.

The specimen sequenced was axillary lymph node tissue. The TCR was taken from a female donor with breast cancer. Some clones in this sample may be carry-over from other donors' samples. The gene calls are TRBV12-3 or TRBV12-4 and TRBJ1-1; D is unresolved. The DNA of the CDR3 is TGTGCCAGCAGTTTAACGTCGCCAGAAGCTTTCTTT. Translating it yields CASSLTSPEAFF.